This T cell receptor (beta chain) was retrieved from a study of T cells in localized non-small cell lung cancer. The CDR3 runs 10 residues. Germline CDR1 reads MDHEN; CDR2 reads SYDVKM. Trimming left V 4 bases short and J 3 bases short, with 0 bases between. Method: immunoSEQ multiplex PCR; TCRdb's copy keeps in-frame clones and lacks some. The repertoire holds 100,000 to 150,000 clones, with more than 70% as singletons. V gene TRBV28 combines with J gene TRBJ1-1; no definite D call. The specimen was peripheral blood, collected before any cancer treatment. The TCR comes from a female donor older than 55 with stage I lung adenocarcinoma. The CDR3: CASSYTEAFF. CDR3 DNA sequence: TGTGCCAGCAGTTACACTGAAGCTTTCTTT.